The clone carrying this T cell receptor (beta chain) has only one observation. Its matching antigen is unknown. Method: immunoSEQ multiplex PCR; TCRdb's copy keeps in-frame clones and lacks some. The sample contains approximately 67,000 clones, around 89% of which appear only once. The sample originates from a study of T cell responses to AZD1222 COVID-19 vaccine. Findings and limits, study-wide: Most donors were white British, females outnumbered males, and clonal diversity was possibly underestimated.

The CDR3 runs to 18 residues. Germline V lookup: CDR1 SGDLS, CDR2 YYNGEE. The ends were cut back, 3 bases at V and 0 bases at J, with 19 bases in the middle. Some second doses came at about 4 weeks and others at about 12 weeks; these were pooled. The V call is TRBV9, the J call TRBJ1-3; D is ambiguous. This sample comprised peripheral blood, obtained 28 days after the second AZD1222 dose. The clonotype comes from an adult who received the AZD1222 COVID-19 vaccine. CDR3 protein: CASSAKGPRTSSGNTIYF. CDR3 nucleotides: TGTGCCAGCAGCGCCAAGGGTCCACGAACAAGCTCTGGAAACACCATATATTTT.